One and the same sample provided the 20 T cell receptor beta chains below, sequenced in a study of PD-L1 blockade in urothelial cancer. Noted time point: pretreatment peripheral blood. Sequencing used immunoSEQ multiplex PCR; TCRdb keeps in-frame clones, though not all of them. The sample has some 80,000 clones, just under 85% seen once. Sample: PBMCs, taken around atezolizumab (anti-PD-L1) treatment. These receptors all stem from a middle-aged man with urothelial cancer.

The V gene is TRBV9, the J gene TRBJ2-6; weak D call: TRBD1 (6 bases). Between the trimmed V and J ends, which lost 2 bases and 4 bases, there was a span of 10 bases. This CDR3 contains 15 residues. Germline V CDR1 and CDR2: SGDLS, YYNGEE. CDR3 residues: CASSVTGTGANVLTF. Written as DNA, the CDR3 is TGTGCCAGCAGCGTGACAGGTACCGGGGCCAACGTCCTGACTTTC.

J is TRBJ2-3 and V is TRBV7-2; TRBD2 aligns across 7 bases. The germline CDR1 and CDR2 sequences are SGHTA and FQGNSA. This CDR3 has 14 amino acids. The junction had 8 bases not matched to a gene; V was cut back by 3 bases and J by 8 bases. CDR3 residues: CASSLGGSSGTQYF. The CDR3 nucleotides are TGTGCCAGCAGCTTGGGCGGGAGCTCTGGTACGCAGTATTTT.

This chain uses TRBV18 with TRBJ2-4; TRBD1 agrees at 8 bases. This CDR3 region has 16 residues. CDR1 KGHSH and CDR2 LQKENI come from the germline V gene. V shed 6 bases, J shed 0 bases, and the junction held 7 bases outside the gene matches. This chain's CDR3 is CASSRQGSGAKNIQYF. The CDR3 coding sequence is TGTGCCAGCTCCCGACAGGGGAGTGGAGCCAAAAACATTCAGTACTTC. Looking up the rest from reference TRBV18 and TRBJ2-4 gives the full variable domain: NAGVMQNPRHLVRRRGQEARLRCSPMKGHSHVYWYRQLPEEGLKFMVYLQKENIIDESGMPKERFSAEFPKEGPSILRIQQVVRGDSAAYFCASSRQGSGAKNIQYFGAGTRLSVL.

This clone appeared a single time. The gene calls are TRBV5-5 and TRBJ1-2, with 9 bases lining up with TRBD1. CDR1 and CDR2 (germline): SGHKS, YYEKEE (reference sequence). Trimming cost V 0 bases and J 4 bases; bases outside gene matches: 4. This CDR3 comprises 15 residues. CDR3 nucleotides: TGTGCCAGCAGCTTGGGGGACAGGGAGCCCTATGGCTACACCTTC. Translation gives CASSLGDREPYGYTF.

CDR3 sequence: CASSPTGGTGELFF. Here the CDR3 DNA reads TGTGCCAGCAGCCCCACGGGGGGGACCGGGGAGCTGTTTTTT. The chain joins TRBV11-2 to TRBJ2-2; 8 positions match TRBD2. Germline V gene data show CDR1 as SGHAT and CDR2 as FQNNGV. The CDR3 length is 14 residues. V lost 5 bases and J lost 5; bases outside the gene matches: 4.

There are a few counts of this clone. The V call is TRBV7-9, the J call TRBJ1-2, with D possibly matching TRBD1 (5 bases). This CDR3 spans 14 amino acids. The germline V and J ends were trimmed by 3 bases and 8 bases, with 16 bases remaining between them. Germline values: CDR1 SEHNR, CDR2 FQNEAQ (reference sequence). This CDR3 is CASSFSGLMSGYTF. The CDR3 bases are TGTGCCAGCAGCTTCTCAGGGTTAATGTCAGGCTACACCTTC.

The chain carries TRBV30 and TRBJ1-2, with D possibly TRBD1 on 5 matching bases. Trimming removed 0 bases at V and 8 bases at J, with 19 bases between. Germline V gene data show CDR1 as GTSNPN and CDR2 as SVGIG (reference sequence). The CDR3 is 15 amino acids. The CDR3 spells CAWSVNGGRGRGYTF. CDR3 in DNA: TGTGCCTGGAGTGTAAACGGAGGGAGGGGTCGAGGCTACACCTTC.

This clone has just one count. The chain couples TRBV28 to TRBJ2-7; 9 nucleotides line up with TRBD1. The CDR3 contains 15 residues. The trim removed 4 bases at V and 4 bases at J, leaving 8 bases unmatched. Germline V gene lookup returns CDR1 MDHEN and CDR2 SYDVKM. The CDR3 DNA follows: TGTGCCAGCAGTTCTCCTAACAGGGGGCGATACGAGCAGTACTTC. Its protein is CASSSPNRGRYEQYF.

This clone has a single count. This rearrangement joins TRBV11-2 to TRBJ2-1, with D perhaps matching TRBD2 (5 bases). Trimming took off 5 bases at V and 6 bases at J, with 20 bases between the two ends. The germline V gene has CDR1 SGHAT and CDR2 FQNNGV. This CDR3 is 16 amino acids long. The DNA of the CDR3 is TGTGCCAGCAGCCGAGGGCCGGACGCCGCCTTCAATGAGCAGTTCTTC. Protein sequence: CASSRGPDAAFNEQFF.

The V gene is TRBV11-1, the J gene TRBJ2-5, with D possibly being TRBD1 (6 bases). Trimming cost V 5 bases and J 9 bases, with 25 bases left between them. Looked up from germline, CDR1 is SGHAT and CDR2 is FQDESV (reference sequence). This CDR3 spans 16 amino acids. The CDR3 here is CASSTLGGPDLSAQYF. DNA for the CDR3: TGTGCCAGCAGCACACTAGGGGGACCCGATCTGTCGGCCCAGTACTTC.

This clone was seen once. The CDR3 region is CASSVGRDWGQPQHF. CDR3 DNA sequence: TGTGCCAGCAGCGTAGGACGGGACTGGGGTCAGCCCCAGCATTTT. V is TRBV9 and J is TRBJ1-5; TRBD1 is a possible D gene (5 bases). Germline CDR1 reads SGDLS; CDR2 reads YYNGEE. The CDR3 totals 15 residues. Trimming shortened V by 0 bases and J by 6 bases, and 13 bases separated the two germline ends.

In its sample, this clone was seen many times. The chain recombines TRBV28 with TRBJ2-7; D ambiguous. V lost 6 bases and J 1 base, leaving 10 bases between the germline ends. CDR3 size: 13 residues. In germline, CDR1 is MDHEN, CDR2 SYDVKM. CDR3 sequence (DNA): TGTGCCAGCAGCCCCGCCGGTTCCTACGAGCAGTACTTC. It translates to CASSPAGSYEQYF. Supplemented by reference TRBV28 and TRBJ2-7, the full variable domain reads DVKVTQSSRYLVKRTGEKVFLECVQDMDHENMFWYRQDPGLGLRLIYFSYDVKMKEKGDIPEGYSVSREKKERFSLILESASTNQTSMYLCASSPAGSYEQYFGPGTRLTVT.

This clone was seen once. In DNA, the CDR3 is TGTGCCAGCAGCCAAGACGAGCGGCCCACAGATACGCAGTATTTT. It is translated as CASSQDERPTDTQYF. This chain links TRBV4-2 with TRBJ2-3, with D tentatively TRBD2 (5 bases). V lost 0 bases and J lost 2, with 9 bases in between. The CDR3 sequence is 15 residues long. The germline gives CDR1 LGHNA, CDR2 YNFKEQ.

This CDR3 is CASSPREGYTEAFF. The CDR3 bases are TGTGCCAGCTCCCCCCGCGAGGGTTACACTGAAGCTTTCTTT. The chain uses TRBV18 and TRBJ1-1; no reliable D call. Trimming took off 6 bases at V and 3 bases at J, with 14 bases between the two ends. The CDR3 is 14 amino acids. Per germline, CDR1 KGHSH and CDR2 LQKENI.

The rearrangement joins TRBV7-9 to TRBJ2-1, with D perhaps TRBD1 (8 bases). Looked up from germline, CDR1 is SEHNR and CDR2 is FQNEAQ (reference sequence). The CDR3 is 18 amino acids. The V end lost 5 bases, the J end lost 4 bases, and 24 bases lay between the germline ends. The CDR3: CASSPRGAQGGQYNEQFF. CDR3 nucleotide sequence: TGTGCCAGCAGCCCAAGGGGGGCACAGGGGGGGCAATACAATGAGCAGTTCTTC.

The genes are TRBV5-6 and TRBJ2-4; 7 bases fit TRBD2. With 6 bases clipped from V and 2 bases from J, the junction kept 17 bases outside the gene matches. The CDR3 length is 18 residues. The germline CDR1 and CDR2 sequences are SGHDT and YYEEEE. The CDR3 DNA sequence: TGTGCCAGCACCGAGGCAGGAGCGGGATTTGATTCCAAAAACATTCAGTACTTC. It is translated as CASTEAGAGFDSKNIQYF.

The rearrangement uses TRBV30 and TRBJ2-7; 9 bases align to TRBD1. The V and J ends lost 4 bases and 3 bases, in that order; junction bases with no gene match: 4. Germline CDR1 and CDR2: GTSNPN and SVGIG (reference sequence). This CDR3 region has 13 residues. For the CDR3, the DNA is TGTGCCTGGACCCGGACAGGGGTCTACGAGCAGTACTTC. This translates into CAWTRTGVYEQYF.

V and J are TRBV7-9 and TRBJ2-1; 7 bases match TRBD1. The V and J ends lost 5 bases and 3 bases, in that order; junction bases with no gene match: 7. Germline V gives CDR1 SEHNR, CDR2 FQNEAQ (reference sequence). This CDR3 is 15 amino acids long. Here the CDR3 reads CASSPFRDSYNEQFF. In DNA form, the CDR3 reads TGTGCCAGCAGCCCTTTCCGGGACAGCTACAATGAGCAGTTCTTC.

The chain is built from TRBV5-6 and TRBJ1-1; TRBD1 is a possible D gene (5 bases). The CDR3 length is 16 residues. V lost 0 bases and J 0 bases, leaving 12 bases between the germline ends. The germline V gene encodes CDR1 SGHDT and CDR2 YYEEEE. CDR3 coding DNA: TGTGCCAGCAGCTTGGACAGGCGTTATTTGAACACTGAAGCTTTCTTT. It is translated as CASSLDRRYLNTEAFF.

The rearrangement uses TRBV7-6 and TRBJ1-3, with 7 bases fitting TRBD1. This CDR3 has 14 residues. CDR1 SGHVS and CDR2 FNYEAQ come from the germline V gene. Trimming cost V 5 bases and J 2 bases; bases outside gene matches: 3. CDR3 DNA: TGTGCCAGCAGCCCAACAGGGGCTGGAAACACCATATATTTT. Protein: CASSPTGAGNTIYF.